This T cell receptor (beta chain) appears in the sequencing data of a study of cytomegalovirus exposure and HLA in healthy donors. About the research overall: Sequencing of about 179 million T cells in an earlier analysis found around 120 million unique TCR beta sequences.

The study, taken as a whole, reports: TRBV6-2, TRBV6-3 and some other V segments were unresolvable in 87-base-pair reads. In a later analysis, several top co-occurrence clusters appeared linked to parvovirus B19, influenza, CMV and Epstein-Barr virus. An Asian-associated ancestry cluster reportedly showed fewer N-insertions than the approximately 670-donor mean in a later analysis.

Germline V CDR1 and CDR2: SGHRS, YFSETQ. Germline trimming cut 4 bases from V and 5 bases from J; bases unmatched to any gene: 8. The CDR3 contains 15 residues. PCR was performed using 60 Vbeta and 13 Jbeta primers. Assay: immunoSEQ multiplex PCR; the TCRdb copy retains only in-frame clones and omits some. Of approximately 130,000 clones in the sample, about three quarters are singletons; the top ten hold around 5.8%. A word on this clone: Antigen unknown.

The V and J genes are TRBV5-1 and TRBJ1-4; 7 nucleotides align to TRBD1. This receptor was taken from a woman between 40 and 50 years old in good health and CMV-seronegative. Sequenced material: PBMCs. CDR3 DNA: TGCGCCAGCAGCCCCTGGACAGGAGTAAATGAAAAACTGTTTTTT. Residues: CASSPWTGVNEKLFF.